The rows below give T cell receptor beta chains drawn from one sample of a study of regulatory T cells in long-lasting Graves disease. MiXCR, applied by TCRdb to the multiplex PCR reads, yields one record per CDR3 protein. The sample includes over 450,000 distinct CDR3 sequences, roughly 21% of them seen just once. The sequencing here drew on peripheral blood mononuclear cells (PBMCs), taken when the disease was refractory, from a patient treated with antithyroid drugs. The receptors were sampled from a female donor with Graves disease. CDR3s include the opening cysteine and the closing phenylalanine or tryptophan. A D gene is named only where the DNA matches it firmly. The size entry is marked missing in some rows and otherwise reads once, few, many or a size class.

D gene	V gene	J gene	clone size	CDR3 DNA	CDR3 protein
TRBD2	TRBV7-9	TRBJ2-7	.	TGTGCCAGCAGCTTAAGGACTAGCGACGAGCAGTACTTC	CASSLRTSDEQYF
TRBD2	TRBV28	TRBJ2-7	many	TGTGCCAGCAGTTTCAAGGGACTAGCGGTCCTACCCGAGCAGTACTTC	CASSFKGLAVLPEQYF
.	TRBV7-2	TRBJ1-6	once	TGTGCCAGCAGCTTAAGGTCTAATTCACCCCTCCACTTT	CASSLRSNSPLHF
.	TRBV20-1	TRBJ1-2	.	TGCAGTGCTAGTCCGGGGCTAAATTATGGCTACACCTTC	CSASPGLNYGYTF
.	TRBV19	TRBJ1-2	.	TGTGCCAGTAGTATAGCCTCCGGGACGGAGGGCTATGGCTACACCTTC	CASSIASGTEGYGYTF
TRBD2	TRBV12-3/TRBV12-4	TRBJ2-7	many	TGTGCCAGCAGTGGGACTAGCGGGATTAGCTCCTACGAGCAGTACTTC	CASSGTSGISSYEQYF
.	TRBV7-6	TRBJ2-7	many	TGTGCCAGCACCAGCGGGGCATTAGACGGGACAGGATATACCTACGAGCAGTACTTC	CASTSGALDGTGYTYEQYF
.	TRBV7-3	TRBJ2-5	many	TGTGCCAGCAGCCAGTCGGGGGGCTGGAAAGAGACCCAGTACTTC	CASSQSGGWKETQYF
.	TRBV12-5	TRBJ2-7	few	TGTGCTAGTGGTTTGGAACCCGTACTTCTTAAGGAGCAGTACTTC	CASGLEPVLLKEQYF
.	TRBV10-3	TRBJ1-5	.	TGTGCCATCAGTGATATTGGAGGCAATCAGCCCCAGCATTTT	CAISDIGGNQPQHF
TRBD1	TRBV9	TRBJ1-6	once	TGTGCCAGCAGCCCCGGACAGGGTGATTCACCCCTCCACTTT	CASSPGQGDSPLHF
.	TRBV7-9	TRBJ2-2	.	TGTGCCAGCACGTCGAGGGGGAAAACCGGGGAGCTGTTTTTT	CASTSRGKTGELFF
.	TRBV7-9	TRBJ2-7	few	TGTGCCAGCAGCTTAGCCTTTGGGACGGCCTACGAGCAGTACTTC	CASSLAFGTAYEQYF
.	TRBV19	TRBJ1-5	few	TGTGCCAGTAGTATAAGGGGGACTCAGCCCCAGCATTTT	CASSIRGTQPQHF
TRBD2	TRBV20-1	TRBJ2-3	.	TGCAGTGCTAGCGGCCAGCGGGGGACTCCTAGCACAGATACGCAGTATTTT	CSASGQRGTPSTDTQYF
TRBD1	TRBV28	TRBJ1-5	many	TGTGCCAGCAGTTTCGAGACAGGGTACGGAAATCAGCCCCAGCATTTT	CASSFETGYGNQPQHF
.	TRBV29-1	TRBJ2-3	.	TGCAGCGTGGCCGGCACACACGGCGCAGATACGCAGTATTTT	CSVAGTHGADTQYF
.	TRBV6-9	TRBJ2-7	many	TGTGCCAGCAGTTACGCCGACACCCGCCTCTACGAGCAGTACTTC	CASSYADTRLYEQYF
.	TRBV6-2/TRBV6-3	TRBJ2-6	few	TGTGCCAGCAGTGAAATGGTCGGGGCCCAATACTCTGGGGCCAACGTCCTGACTTTC	CASSEMVGAQYSGANVLTF
TRBD1	TRBV28	TRBJ2-2	many	TGTGCCATAGGGACAGGAAACACCGGGGAGCTGTTTTTT	CAIGTGNTGELFF
.	TRBV11-2	TRBJ1-2	many	TGTGCCAGCAGCTTAGAGGGGAACGGCTACACCTTC	CASSLEGNGYTF
.	TRBV7-8	TRBJ2-1	.	TGTGCCAGCAGCTTAGAAGAGGGTCGGGAGGAGCAGTTCTTC	CASSLEEGREEQFF
.	TRBV20-1	TRBJ1-4	many	TGCAGTGCTAGAGATCTCAGCAGGGTTGAAAAACTGTTTTTT	CSARDLSRVEKLFF
.	TRBV14	TRBJ2-7	.	TGTGCCAGCAGCCGGGCCGGGACCTATGGGAACGAGCAGTACTTC	CASSRAGTYGNEQYF